This TCR beta chain was captured by sequencing in a study of patients and donors after allogeneic stem cell transplantation. There are 16 residues in the CDR3. CDR1 SGHAT and CDR2 FQNNGV come from the germline V gene. After removal of 4 bases from V and 3 bases from J, the junction contained 12 bases not matched to a gene. This clonotype occurred a few times. In TCRdb, the RT-PCR reads were re-called with MiXCR into one record per CDR3 protein. The sample comprises about a million distinct CDR3 sequences, over 15% of which are singletons, and around 6% rests with the top ten. This receptor was obtained from a human donor who was either an allogeneic HSCT recipient or a stem cell or donor lymphocyte infusion donor (not recorded which). It is not recorded whose cells these are; they may come from a transplant donor. The specimen was blood, either unsorted or a sorted T cell fraction (not recorded which). The chain uses TRBV11-2 and TRBJ2-7; the match to TRBD1 covers 7 bases. Written as DNA, the CDR3 is TGTGCCAGCAGCTCCCTTCGGACAAACAGGGGCTACGAGCAGTACTTC. This encodes CASSSLRTNRGYEQYF.